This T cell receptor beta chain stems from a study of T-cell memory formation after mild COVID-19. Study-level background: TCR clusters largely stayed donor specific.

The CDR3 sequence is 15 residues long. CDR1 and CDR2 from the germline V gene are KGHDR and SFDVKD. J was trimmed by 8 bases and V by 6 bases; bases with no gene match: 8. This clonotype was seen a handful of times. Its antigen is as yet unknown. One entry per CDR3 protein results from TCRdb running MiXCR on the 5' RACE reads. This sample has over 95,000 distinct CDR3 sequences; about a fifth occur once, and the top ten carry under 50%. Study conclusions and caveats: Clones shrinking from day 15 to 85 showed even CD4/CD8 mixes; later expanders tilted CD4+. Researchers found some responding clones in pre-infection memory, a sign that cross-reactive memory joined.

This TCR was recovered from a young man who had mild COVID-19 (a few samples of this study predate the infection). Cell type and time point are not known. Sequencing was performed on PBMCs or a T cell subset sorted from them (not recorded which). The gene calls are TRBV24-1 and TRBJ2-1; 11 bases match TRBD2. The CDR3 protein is CATSPLAGGPHEQFF. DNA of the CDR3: TGTGCCACCAGTCCTTTAGCGGGGGGGCCACATGAGCAGTTCTTC.